The next 30 T cell receptor beta chains were all read from a single sample in a study of T cells expressing NK-cell markers. TCRdb re-called the 5' RACE reads, yielding one record per CDR3 amino acid sequence without DNA. Its listing shows about 150,000 distinct CDR3 sequences. The specimen was blood T cells: a sorted CD56 or NKG2C T cell subset, CD4+ or CD8+ T cells, or bulk PBMC T cells (not recorded which). The receptors come from a woman aged 45-65 years in good health.

This sequence joins TRBV6-5 and TRBJ2-7; TCRdb picks TRBD1, but there is no DNA to check that call. This CDR3 region has 15 residues. The germline V gene encodes CDR1 MNHEY and CDR2 SVGAGI. The CDR3: CASSPYLRGAEEQYF.

The chain links TRBV20-1 to TRBJ1-4. Per the germline V gene, CDR1 is DFQATT and CDR2 is SNEGSKA (reference sequence). The CDR3 extends over 14 amino acids. CDR3 loop: CSARDRGRDEKLFF.

The genes are TRBV9 and TRBJ2-5; TCRdb picks TRBD1, but there is no DNA to check that call. The CDR3 has 14 amino acids. From germline, CDR1 is SGDLS and CDR2 YYNGEE. CDR3 residues: CASNPDSFQETQYF.

This chain uses TRBV6-5 with TRBJ1-1; the D gene TCRdb calls, TRBD1, cannot be checked with no DNA. CDR1 and CDR2 (germline): MNHEY, SVGAGI. This CDR3 has 14 amino acids. The CDR3 sequence is CASSPMTGSTEAFF.

The chain has TRBV7-9 and TRBJ1-1; absent DNA, TCRdb's TRBD1 call cannot be checked. The CDR3 has 13 amino acids. Germline V gene sequence: CDR1 SEHNR, CDR2 FQNEAQ (reference sequence). CDR3 in amino acids: CASSLPRDREAFF.

The genes are TRBV7-9 and TRBJ2-2; TCRdb indicates TRBD1, and absent DNA this call remains unverified. Per the germline V gene, CDR1 is SEHNR and CDR2 is FQNEAQ (reference sequence). This CDR3 has 15 amino acids. The chain's CDR3 is CASSWDRGYTGELFF.

CDR3: CASSEQGAPSGGTEAFF. The gene calls are TRBV2 and TRBJ1-1; TCRdb names TRBD1, which stays unverified in the absence of DNA. The CDR3 covers 17 residues. CDR1 and CDR2 (germline): SNHLY, FYNNEI.

The gene calls are TRBV6-1 and TRBJ1-4. This CDR3 region has 16 residues. Germline CDR1 reads MNHNS; CDR2 reads SASEGT. The chain's CDR3 is CASSEIRLRANEKLFF.

V gene TRBV27 combines with J gene TRBJ1-2; TCRdb calls TRBD1, which cannot be checked without DNA. Looked up from germline, CDR1 is MNHEY and CDR2 is SMNVEV (reference sequence). The CDR3 totals 14 residues. This chain's CDR3 is CASSSGSANYGYTF.

The CDR3 loop reads CASSLGGLDTQYF. This chain connects TRBV12-3 or TRBV12-4 to TRBJ2-3; no DNA is available, so the TRBD1 call from TCRdb remains unchecked. The CDR3 runs to 13 residues.

The J gene is TRBJ2-1, the V gene TRBV4-1; TCRdb names TRBD1, which stays unverified in the absence of DNA. CDR3 size: 17 residues. Germline CDR1 reads MGHRA; CDR2 reads YSYEKL. CDR3 region: CASSHPLTPISYNEQFF.

The chain employs TRBV7-6 and TRBJ1-1; the D gene TCRdb calls, TRBD1, cannot be checked with no DNA. The CDR3 is 19 residues long. Germline CDR1 reads SGHVS; CDR2 reads FNYEAQ. The CDR3 region is CASSLARTGGQAWNTEAFF.

This chain uses TRBV14 with TRBJ2-2; no DNA is available, so the TRBD1 call from TCRdb remains unchecked. This CDR3 comprises 18 residues. Looked up from germline, CDR1 is SGHDN and CDR2 is FVKESK. The CDR3 protein is CASSQETGPLRDTGELFF.

The J gene is TRBJ2-5, the V gene TRBV29-1; TCRdb indicates TRBD2, and absent DNA this call remains unverified. This CDR3 region has 13 residues. Germline V gene sequence: CDR1 SQVTM, CDR2 ANQGSEA. The CDR3: CSGTSPSEETQYF.

This rearrangement joins TRBV7-7 to TRBJ2-5; the TCRdb D gene call, TRBD1, has no DNA to confirm it. Germline CDR1 and CDR2: SSHAT and FNYEAQ (reference sequence). The CDR3 loop spans 14 amino acids. This chain's CDR3 is CASSRARRGETQYF.

This chain connects TRBV24-1 to TRBJ2-1; TCRdb's assignment of TRBD2 cannot be checked, as there is no DNA. Germline V lookup: CDR1 KGHDR, CDR2 SFDVKD. The CDR3 consists of 15 residues. The CDR3: CATSDLAGGYNEQFF.

The V and J genes are TRBV6-1 and TRBJ1-1; no DNA is available, so the TRBD1 call from TCRdb remains unchecked. CDR3 length: 15 amino acids. Looked up from germline, CDR1 is MNHNS and CDR2 is SASEGT. CDR3 sequence: CASSEGALMNTEAFF.

The V and J genes are TRBV11-2 and TRBJ2-1; TCRdb gives TRBD1 as the D gene, but with no DNA this cannot be confirmed. Germline CDR1 SGHAT, CDR2 FQNNGV. The CDR3 length is 16 residues. The CDR3 region is CASSLSPERTYNEQFF.

The chain links TRBV5-6 to TRBJ1-1. This CDR3 has 15 residues. In germline, CDR1 is SGHDT, CDR2 YYEEEE. The CDR3 is CASSPTDTRNTEAFF. Full variable domain (rest looked up from reference TRBV5-6 and TRBJ1-1): DAGVTQSPTHLIKTRGQQVTLRCSPKSGHDTVSWYQQALGQGPQFIFQYYEEEERQRGNFPDRFSGHQFPNYSSELNVNALLLGDSALYLCASSPTDTRNTEAFFGQGTRLTVV.

This CDR3 reads CASSSGILNEQFF. The chain employs TRBV5-1 and TRBJ2-1. Per germline, CDR1 SGHRS and CDR2 YFSETQ. This CDR3 is 13 amino acids long.

The rearrangement joins TRBV19 to TRBJ1-2; TCRdb proposes TRBD1, but this gene call is untestable without DNA. The CDR3 is 13 residues long. Germline CDR1 LNHDA, CDR2 SQIVND (reference sequence). The CDR3 loop reads CASSMGTFYGYTF.

The rearrangement joins TRBV27 to TRBJ2-4; TCRdb gives TRBD1 as the D gene, but with no DNA this cannot be confirmed. This CDR3 comprises 16 residues. Germline V gene data show CDR1 as MNHEY and CDR2 as SMNVEV (reference sequence). The CDR3 spells CASSTLTDLAKNIQYF.

This chain links TRBV5-4 with TRBJ2-6. CDR3 length: 13 residues. The V gene's germline CDR1 is SGHNT and CDR2 YYREEE (reference sequence). The CDR3 loop reads CASSFDRANVLTF.

The CDR3 sequence is CASTQDTEYNEQFF. The genes are TRBV12-3 or TRBV12-4 and TRBJ2-1. This CDR3 comprises 14 residues.

The rearrangement links TRBV6-5 to TRBJ1-2; TCRdb proposes TRBD1, but this gene call is untestable without DNA. The CDR3 loop spans 15 amino acids. Per germline, CDR1 MNHEY and CDR2 SVGAGI. The CDR3 loop is CASSDRDRPRDGYTF.

The chain links TRBV14 to TRBJ2-1. CDR3 length equals 15 residues. Germline lookup yields CDR1 SGHDN and CDR2 FVKESK. The CDR3 loop reads CASSQIGFSYNEQFF.

This chain links TRBV12-3 or TRBV12-4 with TRBJ2-1. This CDR3 is built from 16 residues. Here the CDR3 reads CASSLETINSYNEQFF.

This chain joins TRBV25-1 and TRBJ2-5; as DNA is missing, the TRBD2 call by TCRdb cannot be tested. This CDR3 region has 12 residues. Germline lookup yields CDR1 MGHDK and CDR2 SYGVNS. CDR3 amino acids: CASSERAETQYF.

V and J are TRBV15 and TRBJ2-2. CDR1 is LNHNV, CDR2 YYDKDF, per germline (reference sequence). CDR3 size: 12 residues. The CDR3 sequence is CATSKDTGELFF.

V and J are TRBV6-5 and TRBJ1-1; TCRdb's D call of TRBD1 is untestable without DNA. From germline, CDR1 is MNHEY and CDR2 SVGAGI. This CDR3 has 15 amino acids. CDR3 sequence reads: CASQSRDRVSTEAFF.